These 15 T cell receptor beta chains were sequenced from one sample in a study of early T cells in non-severe SARS-CoV-2 infection. TCRdb called the 5' RACE reads again in MiXCR, with one record for every CDR3 protein. The sample records 50,000 to 60,000 distinct CDR3 sequences, roughly 10% being singletons. The sequenced sample was whole blood. The receptor set was obtained from an adult who was a healthcare worker with PCR-confirmed SARS-CoV-2 infection or an uninfected control (not recorded which).

This clonotype was found many times. V gene TRBV7-3 combines with J gene TRBJ2-2, with 9 bases lining up with TRBD1. Trimming removed 5 bases from V and 2 bases from J; junction bases left unmatched: 3. The CDR3 consists of 15 residues. Germline CDR1 SGHTA, CDR2 FQGTGA. CDR3 sequence: CASSRDRDNTGELFF. The CDR3 DNA reads TGTGCCAGCAGCCGGGACAGGGACAACACCGGGGAGCTGTTTTTT.

This clonotype was found many times. This chain links TRBV27 with TRBJ2-3; D is possibly TRBD1 (6 bases). The CDR3 is 16 residues long. Germline CDR1 reads MNHEY; CDR2 reads SMNVEV (reference sequence). Trimming left V 5 bases short and J 0 bases short, with 15 bases between. The CDR3 spells CASSPQTGYSTDTQYF. Here the CDR3 DNA reads TGTGCCAGCAGTCCGCAGACAGGATATAGCACAGATACGCAGTATTTT.

The sample holds many counts of this clonotype. This chain connects TRBV6-6 to TRBJ1-2; tentative D call: TRBD1 (5 bases). Germline values: CDR1 MNHNY, CDR2 SVGAGI (reference sequence). V dropped 5 bases and J dropped 3 bases, with 13 bases sitting between them. This CDR3 contains 14 residues. CDR3 protein: CASSVWGLHYGYTF. In DNA form, the CDR3 reads TGTGCCAGCAGTGTCTGGGGGTTACACTATGGCTACACCTTC.

This clonotype was seen a handful of times. This chain links TRBV29-1 with TRBJ2-3, with unresolved D. This CDR3 comprises 12 residues. Trimming cost V 8 bases and J 0 bases, with 9 bases left between them. Germline CDR1 reads SQVTM; CDR2 reads ANQGSEA. CDR3 DNA sequence: TGCAGCTTCGAAGCTAGCACAGATACGCAGTATTTT. Translating gives CSFEASTDTQYF.

This clonotype was found a few times. V is TRBV20-1 and J is TRBJ2-3; 10 bases agree with TRBD2. Germline CDR1 and CDR2: DFQATT and SNEGSKA (reference sequence). Trimming took 3 bases from V and 4 from J; bases not matched to a gene: 7. The CDR3 loop spans 15 amino acids. The DNA for the CDR3 is TGCAGTGCTAGTCTAGCGGGAGCGTCAGCAGATACGCAGTATTTT. It encodes CSASLAGASADTQYF.

V is TRBV10-3 and J is TRBJ2-7, with D tentatively TRBD2 (6 bases). CDR1 is ENHRY and CDR2 is SYGVKD in the germline V gene. The CDR3 length is 17 residues. Trimming took off 0 bases at V and 2 bases at J, with 17 bases between the two ends. CDR3 bases: TGTGCCATCAGTGAGTCCCCGGGACTCTCCGGGACCTACGAGCAGTACTTC. Translation: CAISESPGLSGTYEQYF.

This chain joins TRBV10-3 and TRBJ1-1, with D possibly TRBD1 on 6 matching bases. The V and J ends lost 6 bases and 1 base respectively, with 18 bases between them. Germline CDR1 ENHRY, CDR2 SYGVKD. CDR3 length: 16 amino acids. The CDR3 loop is CAIRSAEGHGNTEAFF. In nucleotides, the CDR3 is TGTGCCATCAGATCAGCGGAGGGACATGGGAACACTGAAGCTTTCTTT.

The sample holds a few counts of this clonotype. The gene calls are TRBV5-4 and TRBJ1-2, with D unclear. Germline V gives CDR1 SGHNT, CDR2 YYREEE (reference sequence). The CDR3 runs 15 residues. Trimming shortened V by 7 bases and J by 5 bases, and 21 bases separated the two germline ends. In nucleotides, the CDR3 is TGTGCCAGCGGCCCCGACCGAGAGGGCGGTTATGGCTACACCTTC. This gives the protein CASGPDREGGYGYTF.

This clonotype appeared many times. The V and J genes are TRBV7-9 and TRBJ1-6, with D unclear. CDR1 is SEHNR and CDR2 is FQNEAQ in the germline V gene (reference sequence). V was cut by 4 bases and J by 3 bases, with 13 bases left in between. This CDR3 is built from 16 residues. The CDR3 sequence: CASSSPGFRYNSPLHF. The CDR3 nucleotides read TGTGCCAGCAGCTCCCCGGGATTTCGCTATAATTCACCCCTCCACTTT.

The chain combines TRBV10-3 with TRBJ2-3; D is unresolved. The CDR3 has 13 amino acids. V was pared by 11 bases and J by 6 bases, with 18 bases between. CDR1 and CDR2 (germline): ENHRY, SYGVKD. CDR3 coding DNA: TGTGCCGCCGCTCAAGGGCCCAACGATACGCAGTATTTT. Translated, it gives CAAAQGPNDTQYF.

This clonotype was seen only a few times. The V call is TRBV28, the J call TRBJ1-1; 9 nucleotides align to TRBD1. J gave up 5 bases and V 10 bases, and 8 bases lay outside the gene matches. Germline CDR1 and CDR2: MDHEN and SYDVKM. The CDR3 sequence is 13 residues long. The CDR3: CAIKTGGGTEAFF. DNA for the CDR3: TGTGCCATCAAGACAGGGGGAGGGACTGAAGCTTTCTTT.

The rearrangement joins TRBV5-4 to TRBJ2-2, with D perhaps TRBD1 (7 bases). In germline, CDR1 is SGHNT, CDR2 YYREEE (reference sequence). V dropped 2 bases and J dropped 4 bases, with 9 bases sitting between them. The CDR3 consists of 14 residues. The CDR3 DNA reads TGTGCCAGCAGCTTTCAGGGGGGCACCGGGGAGCTGTTTTTT. This gives the protein CASSFQGGTGELFF.

This clonotype has just a few counts. V and J are TRBV7-6 and TRBJ2-5; no reliable D call. V gave up 0 bases and J gave up 5 bases, with 10 bases separating them. The germline CDR1 and CDR2 sequences are SGHVS and FNYEAQ. The CDR3 is 14 residues long. CDR3 residues: CASSLAHLGETQYF. The CDR3 DNA is TGTGCCAGCAGCTTAGCCCATCTTGGGGAGACCCAGTACTTC. Variable domain in full (rest from reference TRBV7-6 and TRBJ2-5): GAGVSQSPRYKVTKRGQDVALRCDPISGHVSLYWYRQALGQGPEFLTYFNYEAQQDKSGLPNDRFSAERPEGSISTLTIQRTEQRDSAMYRCASSLAHLGETQYFGPGTRLLVL.

This clonotype appeared a few times. V gene TRBV9 combines with J gene TRBJ1-3; D gene uncertain. The CDR3 has 14 amino acids. Germline CDR1 is SGDLS and CDR2 is YYNGEE. Trimming took 1 base from V and 0 from J, leaving 5 bases between them. CDR3: CASSVSTSGNTIYF. The CDR3 nucleotides read TGTGCCAGCAGCGTATCTACCTCTGGAAACACCATATATTTT.

The V and J genes are TRBV7-6 and TRBJ2-7; a weak D match, TRBD2 (7 bases). The CDR3 runs to 18 residues. Looked up from germline, CDR1 is SGHVS and CDR2 is FNYEAQ. Trimming cost V 5 bases and J 4 bases, with 27 bases left between them. CDR3 in DNA: TGTGCCAGCAGCCCAGAGTTGCAGGGTATGCGGGGGCATTACGAGCAGTACTTC. Its translation: CASSPELQGMRGHYEQYF.